Each of the 28 T cell receptor beta chains below was sequenced from the same sample in a study of human T cells and chemical hapten exposure. Time point indicated: patch test 3, about 24 weeks after DPC sensitization. As for treatment: therapeutic diphenylcyclopropenone sensitization with weekly scalp DPC. TCRdb reanalysed the RACE reads using MiXCR and keeps one entry per CDR3 protein. The sample has over 150,000 distinct CDR3 sequences; about a quarter are singletons. Here the sequenced sample was whole blood, taken in connection with sensitization to the hapten diphenylcyclopropenone (DPC). The receptors derive from a woman under 30 with alopecia areata. Some clones in this sample may be carry-over from other donors' samples.

The chain is built from TRBV12-3 or TRBV12-4 and TRBJ2-3; 7 bases match TRBD1. With V trimmed by 3 bases and J by 2 bases, 2 bases remained unmatched. The length of the CDR3 is 14 residues. CDR3 in DNA: TGTGCCAGCAGTTTCGGGACAGTCACAGATACGCAGTATTTT. This encodes CASSFGTVTDTQYF.

The J gene is TRBJ2-3, the V gene TRBV27; the D is unclear. This CDR3 has 14 residues. Germline CDR1 is MNHEY and CDR2 is SMNVEV (reference sequence). V lost 2 bases and J 6 bases, leaving 12 bases between the germline ends. CDR3 nucleotide sequence: TGTGCCAGCAGTTTAGCGCCGGTGGTTGATACGCAGTATTTT. Protein: CASSLAPVVDTQYF.

This clonotype was detected a few times. The chain couples TRBV4-1 to TRBJ2-5, with 9 bases that match TRBD1. Germline-derived CDR1 and CDR2 are MGHRA and YSYEKL. CDR3 length equals 15 residues. Trimming cost V 4 bases and J 5 bases; bases outside gene matches: 8. The CDR3 here is CASSLLTGGVETQYF. The DNA for the CDR3 is TGCGCCAGCAGCCTATTGACAGGGGGTGTTGAGACCCAGTACTTC.

The J gene is TRBJ2-7, the V gene TRBV20-1; D gene ambiguous. Germline V lookup: CDR1 DFQATT, CDR2 SNEGSKA (reference sequence). Between the trimmed V and J ends, which lost 3 bases and 9 bases, there was a span of 9 bases. This CDR3 region has 10 residues. CDR3 in amino acids: CSARNSGQYF. The CDR3 bases are TGCAGTGCTAGGAATTCGGGGCAGTACTTC.

This clonotype was observed a few times. The rearrangement uses TRBV7-2 and TRBJ1-1, with TRBD1 identical over 10 bases. V gave up 6 bases and J gave up 4 bases; unmatched junction bases: 5. Germline CDR1 and CDR2: SGHTA and FQGNSA. This CDR3 has 14 residues. The CDR3: CASSWDRGVTEAFF. Written as DNA, the CDR3 is TGTGCCAGCAGTTGGGACAGGGGTGTCACTGAAGCTTTCTTT.

The gene calls are TRBV12-3 or TRBV12-4 and TRBJ1-1; possibly TRBD1 for D (6 bases). The CDR3 spans 15 residues. Trimming pared 5 bases from V and 5 bases from J, leaving 18 bases between. The DNA of the CDR3 is TGTGCCAGCAGTCCCCGCACCGGGGGGCGGACTGAAGCTTTCTTT. This codes for CASSPRTGGRTEAFF.

This rearrangement joins TRBV6-2 or TRBV6-3 to TRBJ2-7; D not certain. The CDR3 runs 15 residues. Germline V gene lookup returns CDR1 MNHEY and CDR2 SVGEGT. The V end was cut by 8 bases, the J end by 2 bases, with 19 bases between. The CDR3 protein is CASRKSGFHTYEQYF. The CDR3 region has the DNA TGTGCCAGCCGAAAATCCGGGTTCCACACCTACGAGCAGTACTTC.

The chain uses TRBV9 and TRBJ2-1; D is possibly TRBD2 (5 bases). V lost 0 bases and J 2 bases, leaving 9 bases between the germline ends. The CDR3 is made up of 15 amino acids. Germline V gene data show CDR1 as SGDLS and CDR2 as YYNGEE. CDR3 DNA sequence: TGTGCCAGCAGCGTAGTTGAGGGCGCCTACAATGAGCAGTTCTTC. This codes for CASSVVEGAYNEQFF.

Ten or more counts support this clonotype. The chain has TRBV6-2 or TRBV6-3 and TRBJ1-4; 7 bases align to TRBD1. CDR3 length equals 16 residues. Per germline, CDR1 MNHEY and CDR2 SVGEGT. V was clipped by 5 bases and J by 8 bases; unmatched bases: 14. The CDR3, as DNA: TGTGCCAGCAGTCCGCTCCTCGGGACAGTAGGGGAAAAACTGTTTTTT. Its translation: CASSPLLGTVGEKLFF.

In DNA form, the CDR3 reads TGTGCCAGCAGTACCCCCAGCGGGAGCTTAATCCATGAGCAGTTCTTC. Amino acid sequence: CASSTPSGSLIHEQFF. The chain joins TRBV12-3 or TRBV12-4 to TRBJ2-1; the match to TRBD2 covers 8 bases. The CDR3 runs to 16 residues. The ends lost 5 bases at V and 8 bases at J; junction bases unmatched: 14.

This clonotype was detected only a few times. V and J are TRBV20-1 and TRBJ2-3; the match to TRBD1 covers 7 bases. Germline V gives CDR1 DFQATT, CDR2 SNEGSKA (reference sequence). This CDR3 has 18 amino acids. Germline trimming cut 1 base from V and 0 bases from J; bases unmatched to any gene: 13. The CDR3 DNA is TGCAGTGCTAGAGCCGCGACAGGGCTTATCCTTAGCACAGATACGCAGTATTTT. Residues: CSARAATGLILSTDTQYF.

This clonotype was picked up a small number of times. The gene calls are TRBV19 and TRBJ1-2; TRBD1 is a possible D gene (6 bases). Trimming shortened V by 3 bases and J by 1 base, and 12 bases separated the two germline ends. This CDR3 spans 15 amino acids. Germline CDR1 is LNHDA and CDR2 is SQIVND (reference sequence). CDR3 region: CASSIGQLLNYGYTF. In DNA, the CDR3 is TGTGCCAGTAGTATCGGACAGCTCCTTAACTATGGCTACACCTTC.

V and J are TRBV7-2 and TRBJ2-5; tentatively, D is TRBD1 or TRBD2 (6 bases each). CDR3 length: 14 residues. Trimming took 4 bases from V and 5 from J, leaving 14 bases between them. CDR1 and CDR2 from the germline V gene are SGHTA and FQGNSA. The CDR3 is CASSWSGQGETQYF. The CDR3 DNA follows: TGTGCCAGCAGCTGGAGCGGGCAGGGGGAGACCCAGTACTTC.

This clonotype was seen a handful of times. The J gene is TRBJ2-7, the V gene TRBV6-2 or TRBV6-3; D is perhaps TRBD1 (6 bases). The germline gives CDR1 MNHEY, CDR2 SVGEGT. Trimming stripped 5 bases from V and 1 base from J, with 9 bases between. The CDR3 sequence is 13 residues long. CDR3 sequence reads: CASSTGTSYEQYF. CDR3 sequence (DNA): TGTGCCAGCAGTACCGGGACATCCTACGAGCAGTACTTC.

This clonotype was seen a few times. The genes are TRBV18 and TRBJ2-3; no reliable D call. CDR3 length: 14 residues. V lost 1 base, J lost 0 bases, and 5 bases lay in between. From germline, CDR1 is KGHSH and CDR2 LQKENI. As DNA, the CDR3 is TGTGCCAGCTCACCACGTTTAAGCACAGATACGCAGTATTTT. Amino acid sequence: CASSPRLSTDTQYF.

This clonotype has just a few counts. One end of the junction does not line up with germline, which may come from a read error. This chain uses TRBV7-7 with TRBJ2-3; weak D call: TRBD1 (5 bases). The CDR3 consists of 15 residues. From germline, CDR1 is SSHAT and CDR2 FNYEAQ (reference sequence). CDR3: CASSLGASSADTQYF. The CDR3 bases are TGTGCTAGCAGCTTAGGGGCCAGTTCTGCAGATACGCAGTATTTT.

This chain uses TRBV29-1 with TRBJ1-2; perhaps TRBD1 as D (6 bases). The CDR3 is made up of 15 amino acids. The V end lost 5 bases, the J end lost 3 bases, and 19 bases lay between the germline ends. From germline, CDR1 is SQVTM and CDR2 ANQGSEA. For the CDR3, the DNA is TGCAGCGTTCCCTACTCGAAGACAGGCTACTATGGCTACACCTTC. Translation: CSVPYSKTGYYGYTF.

The chain joins TRBV4-1 to TRBJ2-7, with D hard to call. This CDR3 comprises 14 residues. Trimming stripped 1 base from V and 4 bases from J, with 11 bases between. Germline V lookup: CDR1 MGHRA, CDR2 YSYEKL. CDR3 sequence: CASSQAFGPYEQYF. CDR3 in DNA: TGCGCCAGCAGCCAAGCCTTCGGCCCGTACGAGCAGTACTTC.

This sequence joins TRBV11-3 and TRBJ2-7; D may be TRBD1 (7 bases). The CDR3 consists of 13 residues. The germline V and J ends were trimmed by 5 bases and 1 base, with 9 bases remaining between them. The germline V gene encodes CDR1 SGHNT and CDR2 YENEEA. This chain's CDR3 is CASSQGGSYEQYF. Written as DNA, the CDR3 is TGTGCCAGCAGCCAGGGGGGATCCTACGAGCAGTACTTC.

V gene TRBV4-1 combines with J gene TRBJ2-1, with 8 bases fitting TRBD2. The CDR3 totals 17 residues. Trimming cost V 1 base and J 5 bases; bases outside gene matches: 10. Germline V lookup: CDR1 MGHRA, CDR2 YSYEKL. CDR3 region: CASSQVSAGEQNNEQFF. As DNA, the CDR3 is TGCGCCAGCAGCCAAGTATCAGCGGGGGAGCAGAACAATGAGCAGTTCTTC.

The chain employs TRBV4-1 and TRBJ2-2, with TRBD1 identical over 8 bases. The V and J ends lost 2 bases and 4 bases, in that order; junction bases with no gene match: 3. The CDR3 runs 15 residues. Germline assignment: CDR1 MGHRA and CDR2 YSYEKL. The CDR3 protein is CASSQQGQVTGELFF. CDR3 coding DNA: TGCGCCAGCAGCCAACAGGGACAGGTCACCGGGGAGCTGTTTTTT.

This clonotype was observed a few times. V usage is TRBV7-2 and J usage is TRBJ2-1; TRBD1 might be the D (5 bases). Trimming shortened V by 6 bases and J by 7 bases, and 16 bases separated the two germline ends. Germline V lookup: CDR1 SGHTA, CDR2 FQGNSA. CDR3 size: 14 residues. The DNA of the CDR3 is TGTGCCAGCAGGTGGGATGGGGCCGGAAATGAGCAGTTCTTC. The encoded protein is CASRWDGAGNEQFF. Full variable domain (missing parts from reference TRBV7-2 and TRBJ2-1): GAGVSQSPSNKVTEKGKDVELRCDPISGHTALYWYRQSLGQGLEFLIYFQGNSAPDKSGLPSDRFSAERTGGSVSTLTIQRTQQEDSAVYLCASRWDGAGNEQFFGPGTRLTVL.

This clonotype was detected a few times. This chain connects TRBV5-1 to TRBJ2-3; 11 nucleotides line up with TRBD2. This CDR3 has 16 residues. V was clipped by 0 bases and J by 6 bases; unmatched bases: 6. Germline V gene sequence: CDR1 SGHRS, CDR2 YFSETQ. DNA for the CDR3: TGCGCCAGCAGCTTGGTACTAGCGGGGGAAGCCGATACGCAGTATTTT. It yields the protein CASSLVLAGEADTQYF.

This clonotype was seen more than once but under ten times. The chain combines TRBV6-5 with TRBJ2-1, with 7 bases lining up with TRBD1. V lost 3 bases and J lost 5; bases outside the gene matches: 13. This CDR3 has 17 residues. Germline loops: CDR1 MNHEY, CDR2 SVGAGI. In nucleotides, the CDR3 is TGTGCCAGCAGTTATACCCCCACTCCGAGGGGGCACAATGAGCAGTTCTTC. Translating gives CASSYTPTPRGHNEQFF.

This chain links TRBV20-1 with TRBJ2-3; D is uncertain. The germline gives CDR1 DFQATT, CDR2 SNEGSKA (reference sequence). The V end lost 7 bases, the J end lost 0 bases, and 8 bases lay between the germline ends. This CDR3 has 12 residues. The CDR3 protein is CSEQPSTDTQYF. CDR3 bases: TGCAGTGAGCAACCTAGCACAGATACGCAGTATTTT.

A few counts support this clonotype. J is TRBJ1-2 and V is TRBV20-1; the match to TRBD1 covers 9 bases. Looked up from germline, CDR1 is DFQATT and CDR2 is SNEGSKA (reference sequence). This CDR3 contains 16 residues. V was pared by 1 base and J by 7 bases, with 13 bases of the junction left unmatched. This chain's CDR3 is CSARGGTGKGSGGYTF. CDR3 coding DNA: TGCAGTGCTAGAGGCGGGACAGGGAAGGGGAGTGGTGGCTACACCTTC.

The chain recombines TRBV6-5 with TRBJ1-1; 7 bases fit TRBD1. CDR3 length: 13 amino acids. Losses at the gene ends were 2 bases for V and 3 bases for J; bases not matched to a gene: 0. Looked up from germline, CDR1 is MNHEY and CDR2 is SVGAGI. The CDR3 spells CASSYTGDTEAFF. The CDR3 DNA follows: TGTGCCAGCAGTTACACAGGGGACACTGAAGCTTTCTTT.

Only a few counts were recorded for this clonotype. V gene TRBV5-1 combines with J gene TRBJ1-5; 7 nucleotides align to TRBD1. The CDR3 totals 13 residues. V was clipped by 7 bases and J by 6 bases; unmatched bases: 7. Germline-derived CDR1 and CDR2 are SGHRS and YFSETQ. The CDR3 sequence is CASGPRGIQPQHF. The CDR3 DNA reads as TGCGCCAGCGGCCCCAGGGGGATTCAGCCCCAGCATTTT.